This T cell receptor (beta chain) was sequenced during a study of T-cell memory formation after mild COVID-19. TCRdb independently ran MiXCR on the 5' RACE reads; one entry per CDR3 protein. The sample carries about 450,000 distinct CDR3 sequences, around 22% recorded once. Germline V CDR1 and CDR2: KGHDR, SFDVKD. The CDR3 sequence is 16 residues long. Trimming cost V 9 bases and J 6 bases; bases outside gene matches: 16. Sequenced sample: PBMCs or a T cell subset sorted from them (not recorded which). This clonotype was obtained from an adult woman who had mild COVID-19 (a few samples of this study predate the infection). Cell type and time point are not known. The V gene is TRBV24-1, the J gene TRBJ2-7, with 10 bases aligning to TRBD1. The CDR3 loop reads CATSPPPGQGKREQYF. The CDR3 bases are TGTGCCACCTCACCGCCGCCGGGACAGGGGAAACGCGAGCAGTACTTC.